One sample yielded the 9 T cell receptor beta chains listed below, sequenced in a study of OX40 agonist ivuxolimab in advanced cancers. Measured with immunoSEQ multiplex PCR; TCRdb has only the in-frame clones, and not every one. The sample includes about 100,000 clones, around 96% seen only once; the top ten take about 2.1%. Sequencing used CD4+ or CD8+ T cells sorted from blood, obtained in a trial of the OX40 agonist ivuxolimab. All receptors come from an adult with an advanced solid tumor such as melanoma, head and neck, liver or kidney cancer.

The chain has TRBV5-6 and TRBJ2-3; no clear D. V was clipped by 4 bases and J by 6 bases, with 6 bases between them. Germline V gives CDR1 SGHDT, CDR2 YYEEEE. This CDR3 has 11 residues. The CDR3, as DNA: TGTGCCAGCAGCATAGGGGATACGCAGTATTTT. Translated, it gives CASSIGDTQYF.

The chain is built from TRBV30 and TRBJ2-1, with TRBD2 identical over 16 bases. CDR1 is GTSNPN and CDR2 is SVGIG in the germline V gene (reference sequence). Unmatched junction bases numbered 12, after V lost 1 base and J lost 6 bases. The CDR3 loop spans 19 amino acids. CDR3 sequence: CAWSAPGLAGGPFSNEQFF. In DNA form, the CDR3 reads TGTGCCTGGAGTGCCCCGGGACTAGCGGGAGGGCCGTTCTCCAATGAGCAGTTCTTC.

The V gene is TRBV2, the J gene TRBJ2-3; no definite D call. This CDR3 spans 13 amino acids. The V end was cut by 9 bases, the J end by 2 bases, with 12 bases between. Germline CDR1 and CDR2: SNHLY and FYNNEI. The CDR3 sequence is CASHRTLTDTQYF. In DNA, the CDR3 is TGTGCCAGTCACCGAACCCTCACAGATACGCAGTATTTT.

The V and J genes are TRBV7-9 and TRBJ2-7, with 7 nucleotides matching TRBD2. The CDR3 has 15 amino acids. Germline V lookup: CDR1 SEHNR, CDR2 FQNEAQ (reference sequence). Trimming took 1 base from V and 4 from J; bases not matched to a gene: 7. CDR3 region: CASSLGLLAPYEQYF. CDR3 bases: TGTGCCAGCAGCTTAGGGCTACTAGCGCCGTACGAGCAGTACTTC.

The chain couples TRBV7-9 to TRBJ1-1; D is undetermined. Trimming shortened V by 1 base and J by 7 bases, and 10 bases separated the two germline ends. The CDR3 consists of 13 residues. The germline CDR1 and CDR2 sequences are SEHNR and FQNEAQ (reference sequence). The CDR3 DNA reads as TGTGCCAGCAGCTTAGGGGGAGGGATTGAAGCTTTCTTT. Protein sequence: CASSLGGGIEAFF.

This chain connects TRBV5-1 to TRBJ1-1, with 7 bases identical to TRBD1. The V gene end was trimmed by 4 bases and the J gene end by 6 bases; junction bases not matched to a gene: 12. This CDR3 spans 15 amino acids. Germline V gene data show CDR1 as SGHRS and CDR2 as YFSETQ. The CDR3 nucleotides read TGCGCCAGCAGCGGATCCCGGGACAGTTATTCTGAAGCTTTCTTT. This gives the protein CASSGSRDSYSEAFF. The full variable domain, with the rest looked up from reference TRBV5-1 and TRBJ1-1, is KAGVTQTPRYLIKTRGQQVTLSCSPISGHRSVSWYQQTPGQGLQFLFEYFSETQRNKGNFPGRFSGRQFSNSRSEMNVSTLELGDSALYLCASSGSRDSYSEAFFGQGTRLTVV.

V gene TRBV28 combines with J gene TRBJ1-2, with D possibly matching TRBD1 (5 bases). This CDR3 has 16 residues. Trimming stripped 6 bases from V and 1 base from J, with 18 bases between. The germline CDR1 and CDR2 sequences are MDHEN and SYDVKM. Here the CDR3 reads CASSTNWDGYNYGYTF. The CDR3 DNA follows: TGTGCCAGCAGCACGAATTGGGACGGCTATAACTATGGCTACACCTTC.

This chain joins TRBV28 and TRBJ1-1; tentatively, D is TRBD1 (5 bases). Trimming took off 5 bases at V and 5 bases at J, with 24 bases between the two ends. From germline, CDR1 is MDHEN and CDR2 SYDVKM. This CDR3 comprises 17 residues. The CDR3 protein is CASSTEAAGRSFTEAFF. CDR3 coding DNA: TGTGCCAGCAGTACCGAGGCGGCAGGGAGGAGCTTTACTGAAGCTTTCTTT.

V is TRBV7-6 and J is TRBJ1-1, with unresolved D. CDR1 and CDR2 from the germline V gene are SGHVS and FNYEAQ. The CDR3 extends over 14 amino acids. V lost 1 base and J lost 3, with 9 bases in between. The CDR3 region is CASSLEAGYTEAFF. The CDR3 bases are TGTGCCAGCAGCTTAGAGGCCGGCTACACTGAAGCTTTCTTT.